This T cell receptor (beta chain) comes out of a study of blood T cell repertoires in COVID-19. Study-level information: The United States, Italy and Spain provided the acute and convalescent COVID-19 samples. The cDNA or gDNA used as material had been derived from T cells, B-cell-depleted T cells, or PBMCs.

Per the study methods: Estimated nucleated cell counts came from reference gene primer amplification. Measured with immunoSEQ multiplex PCR; TCRdb has only the in-frame clones, and not every one. That table furnishes V, J and clone size, whereas the DNA furnished D and trimming. The data hold around 300,000 clones, with around 85% observed a single time. The CDR3 is 14 residues long. Between the trimmed V and J ends, which lost 5 bases and 2 bases, there was a span of 13 bases. The germline V gene encodes CDR1 MNHNY and CDR2 SVGAGI (reference sequence). This clone was seen only once. The sequenced sample consisted of peripheral blood. The chain employs TRBV6-6 and TRBJ2-7; D is undetermined. The clonotype originates from a human donor in a cohort sampled during active COVID-19. The CDR3 here is CASSPLTDTYEQYF. The CDR3 DNA sequence: TGTGCCAGCAGTCCCCTGACTGATACCTACGAGCAGTACTTC.